This is a list of T cell receptor beta chains from one sample in a study of cytomegalovirus exposure and HLA in healthy donors. Only in-frame clones appear in the TCRdb table, and some are missing; sequencing was by immunoSEQ multiplex PCR. The table includes around 120,000 clones, around three quarters detected once. The sample comprised PBMCs. The receptors were gathered from a woman between 35 and 50 years old in good health and CMV-seropositive. The CDR3 runs from the conserved cysteine through the conserved F or W. Fields, in order: V gene, D gene, J gene, clone size, CDR3 DNA, CDR3 protein. The D gene is left open where the match is weak. Size is omitted from some rows. Given values are once, few, many or a class for expanded clones.

V gene: TRBV4-3; D gene: -; J gene: TRBJ1-6; clone size: few; CDR3 DNA: TGCGCCAGCAGCCAAGAGGCAGGGCCCTATTCACCCCTCCACTTT; CDR3 protein: CASSQEAGPYSPLHF
V gene: TRBV30; D gene: TRBD1; J gene: TRBJ1-6; clone size: -; CDR3 DNA: TGTGCCTGGAGTCAGGTGAACAGGGGCGGGAATTCACCCCTCCACTTT; CDR3 protein: CAWSQVNRGGNSPLHF
V gene: TRBV6-5; D gene: -; J gene: TRBJ1-1; clone size: -; CDR3 DNA: TGTGCCAGCAGCAGGGACACCAACCGAGGCACTGAAGCTTTCTTT; CDR3 protein: CASSRDTNRGTEAFF
V gene: TRBV5-8; D gene: TRBD2; J gene: TRBJ2-1; clone size: -; CDR3 DNA: TGTGCCAGCAGCTTCGGGGGCGGGGGGGCCGTAGCCTACAATGAGCAGTTCTTC; CDR3 protein: CASSFGGGGAVAYNEQFF
V gene: TRBV6-1; D gene: -; J gene: TRBJ2-7; clone size: -; CDR3 DNA: TGTGCCAGCAGTGGCGCGGGGAGCGGTTGGGAGCAGTACTTC; CDR3 protein: CASSGAGSGWEQYF
V gene: TRBV5-1; D gene: -; J gene: TRBJ2-7; clone size: -; CDR3 DNA: TGCGCCAGCAGCTTGCAGGTCAGCTCCTACGAGCAGTACTTC; CDR3 protein: CASSLQVSSYEQYF
V gene: TRBV4-1; D gene: TRBD2; J gene: TRBJ2-7; clone size: -; CDR3 DNA: TGCGCCAGCAGCCAAGACAGCGGGGGGGCGGTCGAGCAGTACTTC; CDR3 protein: CASSQDSGGAVEQYF
V gene: TRBV7-9; D gene: -; J gene: TRBJ2-1; clone size: -; CDR3 DNA: TGTGCCAGCAGCTCTCTGGACAGCAGCTCCTACAATGAGCAGTTCTTC; CDR3 protein: CASSSLDSSSYNEQFF
V gene: TRBV7-2; D gene: -; J gene: TRBJ2-5; clone size: -; CDR3 DNA: TGTGCCAGCAGCTTTCAGGCCGCACAAGAGACCCAGTACTTC; CDR3 protein: CASSFQAAQETQYF
V gene: TRBV5-1; D gene: -; J gene: TRBJ1-1; clone size: -; CDR3 DNA: TGCGCCAGCAGCGCCGGGACTACGAACACTGAAGCTTTCTTT; CDR3 protein: CASSAGTTNTEAFF
V gene: TRBV6-6; D gene: -; J gene: TRBJ1-5; clone size: -; CDR3 DNA: TGTGCCAGCACCCCCCTATTAGGGGGCAATCAGCCCCAGCATTTT; CDR3 protein: CASTPLLGGNQPQHF
V gene: TRBV7-3; D gene: -; J gene: TRBJ2-7; clone size: -; CDR3 DNA: TGTGCCAGCAGCTTGGGCTTGGGGAGCGAGCAGTACTTC; CDR3 protein: CASSLGLGSEQYF
V gene: TRBV7-2; D gene: TRBD2; J gene: TRBJ2-7; clone size: -; CDR3 DNA: TGTGCCAGCAGCTTAGCGGGGCGACTAGCGGGAGGGCTCGAGCAGTACTTC; CDR3 protein: CASSLAGRLAGGLEQYF
V gene: TRBV5-1; D gene: TRBD2; J gene: TRBJ2-1; clone size: -; CDR3 DNA: TGCGCCAGCAGCAGTAAAGCGGGGGGCGTTTACAATGAGCAGTTCTTC; CDR3 protein: CASSSKAGGVYNEQFF
V gene: TRBV7-9; D gene: -; J gene: TRBJ1-3; clone size: -; CDR3 DNA: TGTGCCAGCAGCTTAACCGGTGGTGGAAACACCATATATTTT; CDR3 protein: CASSLTGGGNTIYF
V gene: TRBV5-1; D gene: -; J gene: TRBJ2-7; clone size: -; CDR3 DNA: TGCGCCAGCAGCTTGGATGGAGGGGCCCTTGACGAGCAGTACTTC; CDR3 protein: CASSLDGGALDEQYF
V gene: TRBV6-6; D gene: -; J gene: TRBJ1-5; clone size: -; CDR3 DNA: TGTGCCAGCAGTTTGGGGCCCAGGGGCGATCAGCCCCAGCATTTT; CDR3 protein: CASSLGPRGDQPQHF
V gene: TRBV19; D gene: -; J gene: TRBJ2-2; clone size: -; CDR3 DNA: TGTGCCAGTAGCACCACGACAGGCGCGGCCGGGGAGCTGTTTTTT; CDR3 protein: CASSTTTGAAGELFF
V gene: TRBV7-2; D gene: TRBD2; J gene: TRBJ2-7; clone size: -; CDR3 DNA: TGTGCCAGCAGCTTAGCGGGACTAGCGGGAGGGGGCTCCTACGAGCAGTACTTC; CDR3 protein: CASSLAGLAGGGSYEQYF
V gene: TRBV5-4; D gene: -; J gene: TRBJ2-2; clone size: few; CDR3 DNA: TGTGCCAGCAGCTTTGGGCAGAACACCGGGGAGCTGTTTTTT; CDR3 protein: CASSFGQNTGELFF
V gene: TRBV27; D gene: TRBD2; J gene: TRBJ2-7; clone size: once; CDR3 DNA: TGTGCCAGCAGTTTAGGGGGGGGATACGAGCAGTACTTC; CDR3 protein: CASSLGGGYEQYF
V gene: TRBV11-3; D gene: TRBD2; J gene: TRBJ2-2; clone size: -; CDR3 DNA: TGTGCCAGCAGCCCCCGAAGCGGGACCGGGACCGGGGAGCTGTTTTTT; CDR3 protein: CASSPRSGTGTGELFF
V gene: TRBV30; D gene: -; J gene: TRBJ2-7; clone size: few; CDR3 DNA: TGTGCCTGGAGGAGGGGACGGGGGGCTTCCTACGAGCAGTACTTC; CDR3 protein: CAWRRGRGASYEQYF
V gene: TRBV10-3; D gene: TRBD2; J gene: TRBJ2-1; clone size: -; CDR3 DNA: TGTGCCATCAGTGAATCAGGAAGCGGGAGTTGGGATGAGCAGTTCTTC; CDR3 protein: CAISESGSGSWDEQFF
V gene: TRBV7-2; D gene: TRBD2; J gene: TRBJ2-5; clone size: once; CDR3 DNA: TGTGCCAGCAGCTTAGGGGCAGGCGGGGGGGCCCGGGAGACCCAGTACTTC; CDR3 protein: CASSLGAGGGARETQYF
V gene: TRBV5-6; D gene: -; J gene: TRBJ1-1; clone size: -; CDR3 DNA: TGTGCCAGCAGCTTTGAGAGGACTGAAGCTTTCTTT; CDR3 protein: CASSFERTEAFF
V gene: TRBV18; D gene: -; J gene: TRBJ1-5; clone size: -; CDR3 DNA: TGTGCCAGCGCGGGACGGGACGATATGCCCCAGCATTTT; CDR3 protein: CASAGRDDMPQHF
V gene: TRBV11-2; D gene: -; J gene: TRBJ1-2; clone size: -; CDR3 DNA: TGTGCCAGCAGCCCGCGACACCTTACCACCTATGGCTACACCTTC; CDR3 protein: CASSPRHLTTYGYTF
V gene: TRBV6-5; D gene: -; J gene: TRBJ2-3; clone size: -; CDR3 DNA: TGTGCCAGCAAGGACTTCACAGATACGCAGTATTTT; CDR3 protein: CASKDFTDTQYF
V gene: TRBV5-4; D gene: TRBD1; J gene: TRBJ2-2; clone size: -; CDR3 DNA: TGTGCCAGCACCCCCGGACAGGGGTTCACCGGGGAGCTGTTTTTT; CDR3 protein: CASTPGQGFTGELFF
V gene: TRBV30; D gene: -; J gene: TRBJ2-7; clone size: -; CDR3 DNA: TGTGCCTGGAGTGTAAAAGGGGTATCCTACGAGCAGTACTTC; CDR3 protein: CAWSVKGVSYEQYF
V gene: TRBV15; D gene: TRBD1; J gene: TRBJ1-5; clone size: -; CDR3 DNA: TGTGCCACCAGCAGAGGAACAGGGGGCAATCAGCCCCAGCATTTT; CDR3 protein: CATSRGTGGNQPQHF
V gene: TRBV5-4; D gene: -; J gene: TRBJ2-7; clone size: -; CDR3 DNA: TGTGCCAGCAGCGGGGACAATCCCTACGAGCAGTACTTC; CDR3 protein: CASSGDNPYEQYF
V gene: TRBV18; D gene: -; J gene: TRBJ2-5; clone size: -; CDR3 DNA: TGTGCCAGCTCACCACAACAGGGCTCCCAAGAGACCCAGTACTTC; CDR3 protein: CASSPQQGSQETQYF
V gene: TRBV6-1; D gene: -; J gene: TRBJ1-6; clone size: -; CDR3 DNA: TGTGCCAGCAGTGAAGGCGGGTCCTATAATTCACCCCTCCACTTT; CDR3 protein: CASSEGGSYNSPLHF
V gene: TRBV30; D gene: -; J gene: TRBJ2-4; clone size: -; CDR3 DNA: TGTGCCTGGAGTGCCGGCAAAAACATTCAGTACTTC; CDR3 protein: CAWSAGKNIQYF
V gene: TRBV27; D gene: -; J gene: TRBJ2-2; clone size: -; CDR3 DNA: TGTGCCAGCAGTTCGGCCTCGCTAGGCGCCGGGGAGCTGTTTTTT; CDR3 protein: CASSSASLGAGELFF
V gene: TRBV6-5; D gene: TRBD1; J gene: TRBJ1-3; clone size: -; CDR3 DNA: TGTGCCAGCAGCCTCCGACAGGGGAATGGAAACACCATATATTTT; CDR3 protein: CASSLRQGNGNTIYF
V gene: TRBV6-9; D gene: -; J gene: TRBJ2-7; clone size: -; CDR3 DNA: TGTGCCAGCAGTTCACACAGGGTGCCCCACTCCTACGAGCAGTACTTC; CDR3 protein: CASSSHRVPHSYEQYF
V gene: TRBV5-8; D gene: -; J gene: TRBJ2-5; clone size: -; CDR3 DNA: TGTGCCAGCAGCTTGCCAGGGCAAGAGACCCAGTACTTC; CDR3 protein: CASSLPGQETQYF
V gene: TRBV4-3; D gene: -; J gene: TRBJ1-3; clone size: -; CDR3 DNA: TGCGCCAGCAGCCAAGATCCGTGGGCCTCTGGAAACACCATATATTTT; CDR3 protein: CASSQDPWASGNTIYF
V gene: TRBV7-9; D gene: TRBD1; J gene: TRBJ1-1; clone size: -; CDR3 DNA: TGTGCCAGCAGCTCCCCCGGACAGGGGGCCCATGAAGCTTTCTTT; CDR3 protein: CASSSPGQGAHEAFF
V gene: TRBV7-9; D gene: -; J gene: TRBJ1-2; clone size: -; CDR3 DNA: TGTGCCAGCAGCTTAGTATTGGAGGACCCCTTATCCACCTTC; CDR3 protein: CASSLVLEDPLSTF
V gene: TRBV7-9; D gene: -; J gene: TRBJ1-1; clone size: -; CDR3 DNA: TGTGCCAGCAGCAGTAGGGAGGACACTGAAGCTTTCTTT; CDR3 protein: CASSSREDTEAFF
V gene: TRBV11-2; D gene: TRBD2; J gene: TRBJ2-1; clone size: -; CDR3 DNA: TGTGCCAGCAGCTTAGCGGGGGCGGGAGGGAGGATTAATGAGCAGTTCTTC; CDR3 protein: CASSLAGAGGRINEQFF
V gene: TRBV18; D gene: -; J gene: TRBJ2-3; clone size: -; CDR3 DNA: TGTGCCAGCTCATCCGGGACTCCGGATACGCAGTATTTT; CDR3 protein: CASSSGTPDTQYF
V gene: TRBV5-1; D gene: -; J gene: TRBJ2-7; clone size: -; CDR3 DNA: TGCGCCAGCAGCTTCCGGAACCCTACGGGGGAGCAGTACTTC; CDR3 protein: CASSFRNPTGEQYF
V gene: TRBV5-6; D gene: -; J gene: TRBJ1-6; clone size: once; CDR3 DNA: TGTGCCAGCAGCTTCGGTAATTCACCCCTCCACTTT; CDR3 protein: CASSFGNSPLHF
V gene: TRBV2; D gene: -; J gene: TRBJ2-3; clone size: -; CDR3 DNA: TGTGCCAGTCGGGAGTGGGGCACAGATACGCAGTATTTT; CDR3 protein: CASREWGTDTQYF
V gene: TRBV6-5; D gene: TRBD2; J gene: TRBJ2-1; clone size: -; CDR3 DNA: TGTGCCAGCAGTTACTCGCCTAGCGGGAGCAATGAGCAGTTCTTC; CDR3 protein: CASSYSPSGSNEQFF
V gene: TRBV6-5; D gene: -; J gene: TRBJ2-1; clone size: -; CDR3 DNA: TGTGCCAGCAGTTACACTCCAGGGGACAATGAGCAGTTCTTC; CDR3 protein: CASSYTPGDNEQFF
V gene: TRBV10-3; D gene: -; J gene: TRBJ2-7; clone size: -; CDR3 DNA: TGTGCCATCAGTGAGTCGAGGAACGAGCAGTACTTC; CDR3 protein: CAISESRNEQYF
V gene: TRBV5-3; D gene: -; J gene: TRBJ2-6; clone size: -; CDR3 DNA: TGTGCCAGAAACCAGCCCGTGGGGCCCGGGGCCAACGTCCTGACTTTC; CDR3 protein: CARNQPVGPGANVLTF
V gene: TRBV7-8; D gene: TRBD1; J gene: TRBJ2-3; clone size: -; CDR3 DNA: TGTGCCAGCAGCTCGACAGGGCACGACGCAGATACGCAGTATTTT; CDR3 protein: CASSSTGHDADTQYF
V gene: TRBV18; D gene: TRBD1; J gene: TRBJ2-7; clone size: -; CDR3 DNA: TGTGCCAGCTCACCAGGGACAGGGATCTACGAGCAGTACTTC; CDR3 protein: CASSPGTGIYEQYF
V gene: TRBV11-2; D gene: -; J gene: TRBJ2-3; clone size: -; CDR3 DNA: TGTGCCAGCAGCTTCGGTGCCCGCACAGATACGCAGTATTTT; CDR3 protein: CASSFGARTDTQYF
V gene: TRBV19; D gene: -; J gene: TRBJ2-1; clone size: -; CDR3 DNA: TGTGCCAGTAGTATAGGAGACATCGGCAATGAGCAGTTCTTC; CDR3 protein: CASSIGDIGNEQFF